One and the same sample provided the 13 T cell receptor beta chains below, sequenced in a study of beta chain features in type 1 diabetes. Study-wide points: Moderate yet significant TCRB CDR3 shortening was seen in Type 1 diabetes patients in all four CD4+ subsets.

The sequenced template was cDNA made from the entire isolated RNA. Profiling relied on immunoSEQ multiplex PCR, and the TCRdb table lists in-frame clones only, not all of them. The sample lists about 47,000 clones; approximately 40% were seen once. Their antigens are not known. Sequenced: stem cell memory CD4+ T cells from blood. These receptors originate from a man aged 30 to 45 with type 1 diabetes.

This clone was detected a few times. The rearrangement joins TRBV5-1 to TRBJ2-2; D is perhaps TRBD1 (5 bases). This CDR3 region has 13 residues. V gave up 4 bases and J gave up 6 bases, with 10 bases separating them. The germline V gene has CDR1 SGHRS and CDR2 YFSETQ. The CDR3 protein is CASSAQTAGELFF. DNA for the CDR3: TGCGCCAGCAGCGCTCAGACAGCCGGGGAGCTGTTTTTT.

This clone was seen more than once but under ten times. The chain couples TRBV2 to TRBJ2-1; TRBD2 matches 11 bases. CDR3 length: 14 residues. With V trimmed by 6 bases and J by 7 bases, 5 bases remained unmatched. CDR1 and CDR2 (germline): SNHLY, FYNNEI. The CDR3 protein is CASRNPSGRNEQFF. CDR3 coding DNA: TGTGCCAGCAGGAACCCTAGCGGGAGGAATGAGCAGTTCTTC.

This sequence joins TRBV28 and TRBJ2-3, with unresolved D. Germline values: CDR1 MDHEN, CDR2 SYDVKM. Trimming removed 5 bases from V and 0 bases from J, with 9 bases in between. This CDR3 has 14 residues. CDR3: CASSGLASTDTQYF. CDR3 bases: TGTGCCAGCAGTGGCCTTGCTAGCACAGATACGCAGTATTTT.

This clone showed up just once. This chain connects TRBV28 to TRBJ1-5; 7 bases are a match to TRBD1. In germline, CDR1 is MDHEN, CDR2 SYDVKM. The CDR3 loop spans 15 amino acids. Losses at the gene ends were 2 bases for V and 6 bases for J; bases not matched to a gene: 7. The CDR3 DNA reads TGTGCCAGCAGTTTAGGAGGGGGCCTGTTTCAGCCCCAGCATTTT. Translating gives CASSLGGGLFQPQHF.

The chain employs TRBV21-1 and TRBJ2-7; the table's D call of TRBD2 was not tested on the DNA. TRBV21-1 is given as a pseudogene. This CDR3 comprises 13 residues. The CDR3 bases are TGTGCCAGCAGACTAGCGGACCTCTACGAGCAGTACTTC. Translation gives CASRLADLYEQYF.

V gene TRBV7-8 combines with J gene TRBJ1-2, with a weak D call TRBD1 (5 bases). CDR1 and CDR2 from the germline V gene are SGHVS and FQNEAQ. This CDR3 comprises 13 residues. V gave up 5 bases and J gave up 8 bases, with 15 bases separating them. As DNA, the CDR3 is TGTGCCAGCAGCCCCGGAGCCGGGGGAGGCTACACCTTC. Translated, it gives CASSPGAGGGYTF.

The rearrangement links TRBV28 to TRBJ2-3; 7 bases line up with TRBD1. The J segment lost 11 bases and the V segment lost 5 bases, leaving 4 bases of the junction unmatched. The CDR3 contains 11 residues. The germline CDR1 and CDR2 sequences are MDHEN and SYDVKM. CDR3 in DNA: TGTGCCAGCAGTGGCAACAGGGGGCAGTATTTT. Translating gives CASSGNRGQYF.

V is TRBV29-1 and J is TRBJ2-7, with TRBD1 as a possible D gene (5 bases). The V and J ends lost 6 bases and 3 bases respectively, with 9 bases between them. Germline V gene data show CDR1 as SQVTM and CDR2 as ANQGSEA. This CDR3 has 11 residues. The CDR3 loop is CSVRQSYEQYF. DNA for the CDR3: TGCAGCGTCCGACAGAGCTACGAGCAGTACTTC.

The genes are TRBV14 and TRBJ2-5; 8 nucleotides line up with TRBD2. The V gene end was trimmed by 0 bases and the J gene end by 2 bases; junction bases not matched to a gene: 11. CDR1 is SGHDN, CDR2 FVKESK, per germline. The CDR3 is made up of 18 amino acids. This chain's CDR3 is CASSQEGRLAGWQETQYF. In nucleotides, the CDR3 is TGTGCCAGCAGCCAAGAAGGTCGATTAGCGGGATGGCAAGAGACCCAGTACTTC.

The chain recombines TRBV7-6 with TRBJ2-1; TRBD2 aligns across 13 bases. In germline, CDR1 is SGHVS, CDR2 FNYEAQ. The CDR3 spans 16 residues. With V trimmed by 5 bases and J by 3 bases, 4 bases remained unmatched. CDR3 residues: CASSPRTSGSYNEQFF. The CDR3 nucleotides read TGTGCCAGCAGCCCACGGACTAGCGGGAGCTACAATGAGCAGTTCTTC.

The rearrangement uses TRBV7-6 and TRBJ2-2, with TRBD1 matching 9 bases. Germline trimming cut 11 bases from V and 3 bases from J; bases unmatched to any gene: 10. This CDR3 is built from 15 residues. Germline values: CDR1 SGHVS, CDR2 FNYEAQ. The DNA for the CDR3 is TGTGCCTACGGGCAGGGACAGGGCTACACCGGGGAGCTGTTTTTT. Protein sequence: CAYGQGQGYTGELFF.

This clone was seen a few times. This chain links TRBV7-3 with TRBJ2-6, with D unclear. V was trimmed by 2 bases and J by 9 bases, leaving 8 bases between them. This CDR3 has 13 residues. CDR1 and CDR2 (germline): SGHTA, FQGTGA. DNA of the CDR3: TGTGCCAGCAGCTTAGGAGTGAACAACGTCCTGACTTTC. Translating gives CASSLGVNNVLTF.

The chain employs TRBV7-9 and TRBJ1-4, with TRBD1 matching 8 bases. Looked up from germline, CDR1 is SEHNR and CDR2 is FQNEAQ (reference sequence). The CDR3 runs to 15 residues. J lost 4 bases, V lost 10 bases, and 11 bases had no gene match. CDR3 sequence: CATQRGTGRNEKLFF. CDR3 DNA: TGTGCCACCCAGAGGGGGACAGGACGTAATGAAAAACTGTTTTTT.